A single sample is the source of the 26 T cell receptor beta chains below, sequenced in a study of blood T cell repertoires in COVID-19. Sequenced by immunoSEQ multiplex PCR; TCRdb stores in-frame clones only, minus some. The table lists about 230,000 clones, around four fifths of them singletons, with approximately 2.6% in the top ten. Sequencing was done on a sample of peripheral blood. Every receptor here comes from a woman in her 70s with active or convalescent COVID-19.

The J gene is TRBJ2-1, the V gene TRBV29-1; 10 bases line up with TRBD2. With V trimmed by 0 bases and J by 6 bases, 5 bases remained unmatched. CDR1 is SQVTM, CDR2 ANQGSEA, per germline. The CDR3 contains 15 residues. The DNA of the CDR3 is TGCAGCGTTGAAGAACAGAGACTAGCGGGCAATGAGCAGTTCTTC. Translation: CSVEEQRLAGNEQFF.

The J gene is TRBJ2-3, the V gene TRBV19, with no clear D. Trimming pared 9 bases from V and 2 bases from J, leaving 12 bases between. In germline, CDR1 is LNHDA, CDR2 SQIVND (reference sequence). CDR3 length: 13 residues. The CDR3 DNA reads TGTGCCAGCAGGCCGGTTTCCACAGATACGCAGTATTTT. As protein: CASRPVSTDTQYF.

The chain has TRBV29-1 and TRBJ1-2; no clear D. The V end lost 5 bases, the J end lost 1 base, and 5 bases lay between the germline ends. Per germline, CDR1 SQVTM and CDR2 ANQGSEA. The CDR3 is 11 residues long. The CDR3 loop is CSVSINYGYTF. For the CDR3, the DNA is TGCAGCGTTTCTATTAACTATGGCTACACCTTC.

CDR3 protein: CASSQPGWGTGELFF. CDR3 bases: TGTGCCAGCAGCCAACCAGGGTGGGGTACCGGGGAGCTGTTTTTT. J is TRBJ2-2 and V is TRBV4-2, with TRBD1 as a possible D gene (5 bases). V lost 2 bases, J lost 5 bases, and 12 bases lay in between. CDR3 length: 15 amino acids. The germline V gene has CDR1 LGHNA and CDR2 YNFKEQ.

This chain joins TRBV3-1 (or the pseudogene TRBV3-2) and TRBJ1-3; weak D call: TRBD1 (6 bases). Germline CDR1 reads LGHDT; CDR2 reads YNNKEL (reference sequence). Trimming pared 4 bases from V and 4 bases from J, leaving 17 bases between. This CDR3 comprises 16 residues. DNA of the CDR3: TGTGCCAGCAGCCGATTACAGGGCCTTCGGGGAAACACCATATATTTT. It codes for CASSRLQGLRGNTIYF.

V is TRBV6-5 and J is TRBJ2-5; tentative D call: TRBD2 (5 bases). There are 13 residues in the CDR3. Germline V gene sequence: CDR1 MNHEY, CDR2 SVGAGI. The ends were cut back, 8 bases at V and 4 bases at J, with 14 bases in the middle. The CDR3 nucleotides are TGTGCCAGCGCCGGAGGATGGCGAGAGACCCAGTACTTC. Translating it yields CASAGGWRETQYF.

This clone was found a few times. The rearrangement uses TRBV7-2 and TRBJ2-3; 7 bases are a match to TRBD2. This CDR3 comprises 13 residues. Trimming took 3 bases from V and 6 from J; bases not matched to a gene: 3. Germline CDR1 is SGHTA and CDR2 is FQGNSA. The CDR3 nucleotides are TGTGCCAGCAGCTTCGGGGGAGGGGATACGCAGTATTTT. Amino acids: CASSFGGGDTQYF. The variable domain in full, with the rest retrieved from reference TRBV7-2 and TRBJ2-3, is GAGVSQSPSNKVTEKGKDVELRCDPISGHTALYWYRQSLGQGLEFLIYFQGNSAPDKSGLPSDRFSAERTGGSVSTLTIQRTQQEDSAVYLCASSFGGGDTQYFGPGTRLTVL.

This clone occurred a few times. V is TRBV5-1 and J is TRBJ2-7, with 7 bases lining up with TRBD1. The germline V gene encodes CDR1 SGHRS and CDR2 YFSETQ. V was clipped by 7 bases and J by 2 bases; unmatched bases: 9. CDR3 length: 14 residues. The CDR3 sequence is CASYISQGAYEQYF. CDR3 bases: TGCGCCAGCTATATCTCGCAGGGGGCCTACGAGCAGTACTTC.

V is TRBV28 and J is TRBJ2-4; TRBD1 matches 10 bases. There are 16 residues in the CDR3. Per the germline V gene, CDR1 is MDHEN and CDR2 is SYDVKM. The CDR3 sequence is CCTQTGGEGAKNIQYF. The DNA for the CDR3 is TGTTGCACCCAGACAGGGGGCGAAGGGGCCAAAAACATTCAGTACTTC.

The chain employs TRBV13 and TRBJ2-7, with 11 bases lining up with TRBD2. The CDR3 is made up of 18 amino acids. Germline V gives CDR1 PRHDT, CDR2 FYEKMQ (reference sequence). V shed 2 bases, J shed 0 bases, and the junction held 9 bases outside the gene matches. The CDR3 sequence is CASSLMGGLAGGSYEQYF. The CDR3 DNA follows: TGTGCCAGCAGCTTAATGGGTGGCCTAGCGGGGGGCTCCTACGAGCAGTACTTC.

In DNA, the CDR3 is TGTGCCAGCAGCTTGGGCAGGGTATCAACTAATGAAAAACTGTTTTTT. Protein: CASSLGRVSTNEKLFF. This chain links TRBV5-5 with TRBJ1-4, with a weak D call TRBD1 (5 bases). V lost 0 bases, J lost 0 bases, and 9 bases lay in between. The CDR3 covers 16 residues. Germline loops: CDR1 SGHKS, CDR2 YYEKEE (reference sequence).

This clone showed up just once. The J gene is TRBJ1-2, the V gene TRBV12-5; a weak D match, TRBD1 (6 bases). Trimming stripped 4 bases from V and 3 bases from J, with 24 bases between. CDR3 length: 18 amino acids. Germline lookup yields CDR1 LGHNT and CDR2 FRNRAP. The CDR3 sequence is CASGSPARQGQVDYGYTF. The CDR3 DNA follows: TGTGCTAGTGGTTCCCCCGCCCGCCAGGGGCAGGTTGACTATGGCTACACCTTC.

This chain joins TRBV7-2 and TRBJ2-1, with 10 bases that match TRBD2. Germline V gene lookup returns CDR1 SGHTA and CDR2 FQGNSA. This CDR3 spans 15 amino acids. The J segment lost 8 bases and the V segment lost 2 bases, leaving 6 bases of the junction unmatched. Here the CDR3 reads CASSLRSGGADEQFF. The DNA of the CDR3 is TGTGCCAGCAGCTTAAGAAGCGGGGGGGCAGATGAGCAGTTCTTC.

CDR3 coding DNA: TGTGCCAGCAGCACGGACAGGGGGAACACTGAAGCTTTCTTT. It yields the protein CASSTDRGNTEAFF. V usage is TRBV7-2 and J usage is TRBJ1-1; 9 positions match TRBD1. V trimming: 5 bases; J trimming: 1 base; junction bases outside the gene matches: 2. CDR1 is SGHTA, CDR2 FQGNSA, per germline. The CDR3 is 14 residues long.

This chain joins TRBV7-2 and TRBJ2-1; TRBD2 matches 10 bases. With 6 bases clipped from V and 4 bases from J, the junction kept 3 bases outside the gene matches. The germline CDR1 and CDR2 sequences are SGHTA and FQGNSA. The length of the CDR3 is 14 residues. DNA for the CDR3: TGTGCCAGCAGGCCGACTAGCGGGTACAATGAGCAGTTCTTC. As protein: CASRPTSGYNEQFF.

J is TRBJ1-2 and V is TRBV25-1; no definite D call. This CDR3 is built from 13 residues. CDR1 and CDR2 (germline): MGHDK, SYGVNS. V lost 6 bases and J lost 7, with 15 bases in between. This CDR3 is CASSQSSWSGYTF. Written as DNA, the CDR3 is TGTGCCAGCAGCCAAAGTTCGTGGAGTGGCTACACCTTC.

This chain links TRBV14 with TRBJ2-7; the match to TRBD1 covers 8 bases. There are 14 residues in the CDR3. Germline loops: CDR1 SGHDN, CDR2 FVKESK. V was pared by 4 bases and J by 3 bases, with 5 bases of the junction left unmatched. CDR3 sequence: CASSRQGTFYEQYF. In DNA, the CDR3 is TGTGCCAGCAGCCGACAGGGGACCTTCTACGAGCAGTACTTC.

The rearrangement links TRBV30 to TRBJ1-3; 7 bases map to TRBD1. CDR3 length: 16 amino acids. The germline V gene encodes CDR1 GTSNPN and CDR2 SVGIG (reference sequence). V shed 7 bases and J 0 bases; nucleotides not matched to a gene: 12. Here the CDR3 reads CALKPSPGGSGNTIYF. The CDR3 nucleotides are TGTGCCTTAAAACCTTCCCCAGGGGGCTCTGGAAACACCATATATTTT.

This clone was counted only a few times. The rearrangement links TRBV4-2 to TRBJ2-5; TRBD1 agrees at 7 bases. Germline V lookup: CDR1 LGHNA, CDR2 YNFKEQ. CDR3 length: 17 residues. Trimming took 3 bases from V and 5 from J; bases not matched to a gene: 15. For the CDR3, the DNA is TGTGCCAGCAGCCAGGAATACCACAGGGGTAGTTTCGAGACCCAGTACTTC. The encoded protein is CASSQEYHRGSFETQYF.

The V gene is TRBV5-5, the J gene TRBJ2-1; 8 nucleotides match TRBD2. Losses at the gene ends were 3 bases for V and 7 bases for J; bases not matched to a gene: 6. Per the germline V gene, CDR1 is SGHKS and CDR2 is YYEKEE (reference sequence). This CDR3 has 14 amino acids. The CDR3 nucleotides are TGTGCCAGCAGCTCCCCCAGCGGGAGTAATGAGCAGTTCTTC. This codes for CASSSPSGSNEQFF.

The chain joins TRBV6-4 to TRBJ2-5; 7 positions match TRBD2. After removal of 8 bases from V and 6 bases from J, the junction contained 9 bases not matched to a gene. Germline-derived CDR1 and CDR2 are MRHNA and SNTAGT. This CDR3 region has 13 residues. The CDR3 coding sequence is TGTGCCAGCCCCCGGCGGGGAGGGAAGACCCAGTACTTC. Residues: CASPRRGGKTQYF.

This clone was detected a few times. V usage is TRBV7-9 and J usage is TRBJ1-1; D gene uncertain. V dropped 3 bases and J dropped 1 base, with 6 bases sitting between them. Germline loops: CDR1 SEHNR, CDR2 FQNEAQ (reference sequence). The CDR3 has 13 amino acids. CDR3 coding DNA: TGTGCCAGCAGCTTCACAGAGAACACTGAAGCTTTCTTT. Translating gives CASSFTENTEAFF.

This clone was recorded once. CDR3 protein: CASSYHTGRYEQYF. CDR3 nucleotides: TGTGCCAGCAGTTACCATACAGGGCGATACGAGCAGTACTTC. The rearrangement uses TRBV27 and TRBJ2-7; TRBD1 might be the D (6 bases). Germline CDR1 is MNHEY and CDR2 is SMNVEV (reference sequence). V shed 4 bases and J shed 4 bases, with 14 bases lying between them. The length of the CDR3 is 14 residues.

The genes are TRBV19 and TRBJ2-2; 7 bases line up with TRBD2. CDR1 is LNHDA, CDR2 SQIVND, per germline (reference sequence). This CDR3 has 17 amino acids. J lost 0 bases, V lost 1 base, and 5 bases had no gene match. Here the CDR3 DNA reads TGTGCCAGTAGTATAGCGGGAGGCGATACGAACACCGGGGAGCTGTTTTTT. Protein sequence: CASSIAGGDTNTGELFF. Full variable domain (remainder filled in from reference TRBV19 and TRBJ2-2): DGGITQSPKYLFRKEGQNVTLSCEQNLNHDAMYWYRQDPGQGLRLIYYSQIVNDFQKGDIAEGYSVSREKKESFPLTVTSAQKNPTAFYLCASSIAGGDTNTGELFFGEGSRLTVL.

The chain joins TRBV7-6 to TRBJ2-1; 7 nucleotides agree with TRBD1. Germline V gives CDR1 SGHVS, CDR2 FNYEAQ. This CDR3 region has 15 residues. V shed 1 base, J shed 3 bases, and the junction held 3 bases outside the gene matches. Here the CDR3 reads CASSLGGQLYNEQFF. The CDR3 DNA is TGTGCCAGCAGCTTAGGGGGACAGCTCTACAATGAGCAGTTCTTC.

This clone is a singleton in its sample. A junction boundary mismatches the germline segment, possibly from a read error. The chain employs TRBV28 and TRBJ2-1, with D possibly TRBD2 on 7 matching bases. Germline V gives CDR1 MDHEN, CDR2 SYDVKM. The CDR3 is made up of 13 amino acids. CDR3: CASSSLSGGGPIF. The CDR3 DNA sequence: TGTGCCAGCAGTTCCCTGAGTGGGGGGGGGCCGATCTTC.